This passage covers 12 T cell receptor beta chains from one sample sequenced in a study of T cells in tuberculosis. Sequencing used immunoSEQ multiplex PCR; TCRdb keeps in-frame clones, though not all of them. The sample lists 20,000 to 25,000 clones, around nine tenths occurring once. Sequencing input: PBMCs. All receptors derive from a donor aged 10-35 years with latent tuberculosis or without tuberculosis infection. Some clones in this sample may be carry-over from other donors' samples.

In its sample, this clone was seen a few times. The V and J genes are TRBV7-9 and TRBJ1-6; 7 bases map to TRBD1. The CDR3 runs to 14 residues. V was pared by 5 bases and J by 7 bases, with 5 bases of the junction left unmatched. Germline CDR1 reads SEHNR; CDR2 reads FQNEAQ (reference sequence). CDR3: CASSPQGRNSPLHF. The DNA of the CDR3 is TGTGCCAGCAGCCCACAGGGGAGGAATTCACCCCTCCACTTT.

V usage is TRBV5-5 and J usage is TRBJ2-7; a weak D match, TRBD2 (6 bases). The CDR3 spans 15 residues. Trimming cost V 1 base and J 7 bases, with 18 bases left between them. The V gene's germline CDR1 is SGHKS and CDR2 YYEKEE (reference sequence). CDR3 nucleotide sequence: TGTGCCAGCAGCTTGACGACGGGAGAGTGGGGAGAGCAGTACTTC. It specifies CASSLTTGEWGEQYF.

The rearrangement links TRBV19 to TRBJ2-2, with 10 nucleotides matching TRBD1. The trim removed 4 bases at V and 6 bases at J, leaving 11 bases unmatched. The CDR3 is 17 amino acids. Germline assignment: CDR1 LNHDA and CDR2 SQIVND (reference sequence). The CDR3 DNA follows: TGTGCCAGTAGTACCCCCCCGGGACAGGGGATTCCCGGGGAGCTGTTTTTT. Its translation is CASSTPPGQGIPGELFF.

J is TRBJ2-1 and V is TRBV19; 7 nucleotides align to TRBD2. Trimming removed 1 base from V and 2 bases from J; junction bases left unmatched: 2. This CDR3 contains 15 residues. Germline values: CDR1 LNHDA, CDR2 SQIVND (reference sequence). The CDR3 protein is CASSIGGRAYNEQFF. The CDR3 nucleotides are TGTGCCAGTAGTATAGGCGGGAGAGCCTACAATGAGCAGTTCTTC.

The gene calls are TRBV5-4 and TRBJ1-2; a possible D gene is TRBD1 (6 bases). The CDR3 spans 16 residues. The germline CDR1 and CDR2 sequences are SGHNT and YYREEE (reference sequence). The V end was cut by 0 bases, the J end by 0 bases, with 12 bases between. In nucleotides, the CDR3 is TGTGCCAGCAGCTTGGGCCGGGGGGCGGCTAACTATGGCTACACCTTC. It is translated as CASSLGRGAANYGYTF.

The V gene is TRBV6-1, the J gene TRBJ1-5; TRBD1 is a possible D gene (5 bases). There are 15 residues in the CDR3. V was clipped by 2 bases and J by 1 base, with 9 bases between them. CDR1 and CDR2 from the germline V gene are MNHNS and SASEGT. The chain's CDR3 is CASSESRGSNQPQHF. CDR3 in DNA: TGTGCCAGCAGTGAATCAAGGGGAAGCAATCAGCCCCAGCATTTT.

The gene calls are TRBV27 and TRBJ1-3; no clear D gene. V was trimmed by 2 bases and J by 1 base, leaving 6 bases between them. Germline V gives CDR1 MNHEY, CDR2 SMNVEV (reference sequence). The CDR3 covers 14 residues. The CDR3 DNA is TGTGCCAGCAGTTTACGGGGATCTGGAAACACCATATATTTT. Protein sequence: CASSLRGSGNTIYF.

The chain carries TRBV18 and TRBJ1-5, with D uncertain. V lost 1 base to trimming and J lost 4 bases, with 8 bases between them. There are 14 residues in the CDR3. Germline assignment: CDR1 KGHSH and CDR2 LQKENI. CDR3 coding DNA: TGTGCCAGCTCACCACAAGGCGGGAATCAGCCCCAGCATTTT. It translates to CASSPQGGNQPQHF.

The chain joins TRBV27 to TRBJ2-7; 7 nucleotides line up with TRBD2. Germline lookup yields CDR1 MNHEY and CDR2 SMNVEV (reference sequence). Trimming at V came to 10 bases and at J to 6 bases, leaving 9 bases not matched to a gene. The CDR3 has 12 residues. CDR3 DNA: TGTGCCACAGGCACGGGGGGAGGCGAGCAGTACTTC. Encoded protein: CATGTGGGEQYF.

The chain links TRBV4-1 to TRBJ2-1; possible D gene TRBD2, 7 bases. Germline V gene sequence: CDR1 MGHRA, CDR2 YSYEKL. The V and J ends lost 7 bases and 7 bases respectively, with 17 bases between them. There are 14 residues in the CDR3. In DNA, the CDR3 is TGCGCCAGCATCGGCGGGGGCCCCATAAATGAGCAGTTCTTC. As protein: CASIGGGPINEQFF.

J is TRBJ1-6 and V is TRBV12-5; D may be TRBD1 (5 bases). The length of the CDR3 is 17 residues. Trimming cost V 2 bases and J 7 bases, with 18 bases left between them. The germline V gene encodes CDR1 LGHNT and CDR2 FRNRAP. CDR3 sequence: CASGLTSGGLSNSPLHF. For the CDR3, the DNA is TGTGCTAGTGGTTTGACTTCTGGGGGACTGTCCAATTCACCCCTCCACTTT.

J is TRBJ2-7 and V is TRBV5-1; 9 positions agree with TRBD1. V lost 0 bases and J lost 9; bases outside the gene matches: 13. CDR3 size: 16 residues. CDR1 is SGHRS, CDR2 YFSETQ, per germline. DNA for the CDR3: TGCGCCAGCAGCTTGGATCTGGGACAGGGTCTACGTGGGCAGTACTTC. It yields the protein CASSLDLGQGLRGQYF.